These 18 T cell receptor beta chains share one sample of origin, sequenced in a study of cytomegalovirus exposure and HLA in healthy donors. The PCR used 60 Vbeta and 13 Jbeta primers. The table came from immunoSEQ multiplex PCR; TCRdb's copy has only in-frame clones and leaves some out. The sample shows about 120,000 clones, around 65% of them seen only once. Sequenced material: PBMCs. The source is a man in his late teens or twenties in good health and CMV-seronegative.

This clone appeared a single time. The chain couples TRBV7-9 to TRBJ1-5; the match to TRBD1 covers 7 bases. Germline assignment: CDR1 SEHNR and CDR2 FQNEAQ (reference sequence). This CDR3 has 14 residues. V was clipped by 4 bases and J by 3 bases; unmatched bases: 3. The CDR3 region is CASSSDRINQPQHF. As DNA, the CDR3 is TGTGCCAGCAGCTCGGACAGGATCAATCAGCCCCAGCATTTT.

This clone was picked up a small number of times. This chain connects TRBV11-3 to TRBJ2-1, with 9 bases lining up with TRBD1. CDR1 and CDR2 from the germline V gene are SGHNT and YENEEA. The CDR3 covers 13 residues. J was trimmed by 8 bases and V by 2 bases; bases with no gene match: 1. CDR3 loop: CASSLRTGDEQFF. The CDR3 nucleotides read TGTGCCAGCAGCTTAAGGACAGGGGATGAGCAGTTCTTC.

Regarding this clone: This sample includes further DNA sequences coding for the same CDR3. The CDR3 DNA is TGTGCCAGCAGTTACGGCCTTGCCTACGAGCAGTACTTC. Encoded protein: CASSYGLAYEQYF. The V and J genes are TRBV6-5 and TRBJ2-7; D gene unclear. The V and J ends lost 2 bases and 2 bases respectively, with 7 bases between them. CDR1 MNHEY and CDR2 SVGAGI come from the germline V gene. This CDR3 comprises 13 residues.

This clone was seen more than once but under ten times. The V gene is TRBV20-1, the J gene TRBJ1-5; the D gene is possibly TRBD1 (6 bases). V was cut by 3 bases and J by 9 bases, with 9 bases left in between. From germline, CDR1 is DFQATT and CDR2 SNEGSKA (reference sequence). This CDR3 has 11 residues. The CDR3, as DNA: TGCAGTGCTAGGGACAGCCTGCCCCAGCATTTT. It specifies CSARDSLPQHF.

Here the CDR3 DNA reads TGTGCCAGCAGCTTAAGGAGTGCAGGGTCTGAGACTGAAGCTTTCTTT. Translating gives CASSLRSAGSETEAFF. The rearrangement links TRBV7-9 to TRBJ1-1, with a tentative D call TRBD1 (5 bases). The CDR3 covers 16 residues. CDR1 and CDR2 (germline): SEHNR, FQNEAQ (reference sequence). Trimming removed 2 bases from V and 5 bases from J, with 18 bases in between.

The CDR3 sequence is CASSVDRQETQYF. The CDR3 DNA sequence: TGCGCCAGCAGCGTTGACAGACAAGAGACCCAGTACTTC. The chain uses TRBV5-1 and TRBJ2-5, with a weak D call TRBD1 (5 bases). The CDR3 length is 13 residues. Trimming took off 4 bases at V and 2 bases at J, with 9 bases between the two ends. In germline, CDR1 is SGHRS, CDR2 YFSETQ.

The chain recombines TRBV19 with TRBJ2-3, with TRBD2 matching 8 bases. Germline V gene sequence: CDR1 LNHDA, CDR2 SQIVND (reference sequence). J was trimmed by 4 bases and V by 4 bases; bases with no gene match: 4. This CDR3 region has 14 residues. CDR3 bases: TGTGCCAGTAGTAAGACTAGCGTTTCAGATACGCAGTATTTT. Protein sequence: CASSKTSVSDTQYF.

This clone was recorded only once. Germline is not matched at one junction end, which may reflect a read error. The V and J genes are TRBV27 and TRBJ2-7, with 13 bases aligning to TRBD2. Germline V gene lookup returns CDR1 MNHEY and CDR2 SMNVEV (reference sequence). The CDR3 has 19 amino acids. As DNA, the CDR3 is TGTGCCAGCAGTTCTATTACTAGCGGGAGGGACCGGGCCTCCTACGAGCAGTCCTTC. Translation: CASSSITSGRDRASYEQSF.

J is TRBJ1-1 and V is TRBV10-1, with D perhaps TRBD1 (6 bases). V lost 5 bases and J lost 0, with 10 bases in between. Germline CDR1 and CDR2: WNHNN and SYGVQD (reference sequence). This CDR3 has 14 amino acids. The CDR3 DNA reads as TGCGCCAGCAGTCCTGGACAGTTGAACACTGAAGCTTTCTTT. Translated: CASSPGQLNTEAFF.

This chain joins TRBV10-1 and TRBJ1-2; 7 bases are a match to TRBD1. Germline values: CDR1 WNHNN, CDR2 SYGVQD (reference sequence). The CDR3 is made up of 13 amino acids. V shed 6 bases, J shed 7 bases, and the junction held 8 bases outside the gene matches. The CDR3 bases are TGCGCCAGCAGCTACGACAGGGCAAGTGGCTACACCTTC. As protein: CASSYDRASGYTF.

This clone has more than one count but fewer than ten. J is TRBJ2-7 and V is TRBV28, with 11 positions matching TRBD1. The CDR3 spans 13 residues. V lost 10 bases and J lost 5; bases outside the gene matches: 7. CDR1 and CDR2 from the germline V gene are MDHEN and SYDVKM. The CDR3 region is CATGTGGIDEQYF. CDR3 nucleotides: TGTGCCACTGGGACAGGGGGTATCGACGAGCAGTACTTC.

This chain uses TRBV7-2 with TRBJ2-7; D remains unclear. The V end lost 4 bases, the J end lost 5 bases, and 18 bases lay between the germline ends. Germline CDR1 reads SGHTA; CDR2 reads FQGNSA. The CDR3 consists of 15 residues. The CDR3 DNA is TGTGCCAGCAGCTCCATACGTCCCAGGATCAACGAGCAGTACTTC. This sequence encodes CASSSIRPRINEQYF.

V is TRBV29-1 and J is TRBJ2-5; possible D gene TRBD1, 6 bases. Trimming stripped 2 bases from V and 2 bases from J, with 6 bases between. The CDR3 loop spans 12 amino acids. Germline CDR1 is SQVTM and CDR2 is ANQGSEA. CDR3 protein: CSVERGQETQYF. CDR3 bases: TGCAGCGTTGAAAGGGGGCAAGAGACCCAGTACTTC.

This chain links TRBV19 with TRBJ1-5; the match to TRBD1 covers 7 bases. The germline CDR1 and CDR2 sequences are LNHDA and SQIVND (reference sequence). Trimming removed 5 bases from V and 4 bases from J; junction bases left unmatched: 17. This CDR3 is 18 amino acids long. CDR3 protein: CASSPQGLEEYWNQPQHF. The CDR3 DNA sequence: TGTGCCAGTAGTCCACAGGGGTTGGAAGAATACTGGAATCAGCCCCAGCATTTT. Using reference TRBV19 and TRBJ1-5 for the parts outside the CDR3, the full variable domain is DGGITQSPKYLFRKEGQNVTLSCEQNLNHDAMYWYRQDPGQGLRLIYYSQIVNDFQKGDIAEGYSVSREKKESFPLTVTSAQKNPTAFYLCASSPQGLEEYWNQPQHFGDGTRLSIL.

This clone was recorded a few times. V is TRBV6-1 and J is TRBJ2-3, with 14 bases aligning to TRBD2. The V segment lost 3 bases and the J segment 4 bases; nucleotides outside the gene matches: 12. The CDR3 is 19 amino acids. The germline gives CDR1 MNHNS, CDR2 SASEGT. For the CDR3, the DNA is TGTGCCAGCAGTGACGGGGGACTAGCGGGAGAAGGGTGGGCAGATACGCAGTATTTT. This translates into CASSDGGLAGEGWADTQYF.

The rearrangement uses TRBV2 and TRBJ2-3, with 13 nucleotides matching TRBD2. Per the germline V gene, CDR1 is SNHLY and CDR2 is FYNNEI. CDR3 length: 16 amino acids. Germline trimming cut 6 bases from V and 5 bases from J; bases unmatched to any gene: 8. The CDR3 DNA sequence: TGTGCCAGCAGGGCCCGACTAGCGGGAGGAATAGATACGCAGTATTTT. Protein product: CASRARLAGGIDTQYF.

V usage is TRBV19 and J usage is TRBJ2-1; TRBD2 agrees at 12 bases. The CDR3 has 15 residues. V was pared by 3 bases and J by 8 bases, with 5 bases of the junction left unmatched. The germline gives CDR1 LNHDA, CDR2 SQIVND (reference sequence). CDR3: CASSISLAGGHEQFF. CDR3 sequence (DNA): TGTGCCAGTAGTATTAGTCTAGCGGGGGGGCATGAGCAGTTCTTC.

This sequence joins TRBV6-5 and TRBJ1-1, with D unresolved. Trimming left V 6 bases short and J 11 bases short, with 16 bases between. The germline V gene has CDR1 MNHEY and CDR2 SVGAGI. The CDR3 sequence is 12 residues long. The CDR3 DNA reads TGTGCCAGCAGCGACGGACTGCCTCGGGCTTTCTTT. It yields the protein CASSDGLPRAFF.